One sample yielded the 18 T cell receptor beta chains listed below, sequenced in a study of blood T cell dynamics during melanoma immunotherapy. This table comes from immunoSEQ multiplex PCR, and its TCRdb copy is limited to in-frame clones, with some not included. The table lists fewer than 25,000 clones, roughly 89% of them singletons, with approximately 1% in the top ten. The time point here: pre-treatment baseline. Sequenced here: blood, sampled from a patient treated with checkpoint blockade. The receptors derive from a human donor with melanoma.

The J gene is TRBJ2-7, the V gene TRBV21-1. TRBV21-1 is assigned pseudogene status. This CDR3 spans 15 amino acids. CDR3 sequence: CASSNGDRKYAEQYF. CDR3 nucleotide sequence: TGTGCCAGCAGCAACGGGGACCGAAAATACGCCGAGCAGTACTTC.

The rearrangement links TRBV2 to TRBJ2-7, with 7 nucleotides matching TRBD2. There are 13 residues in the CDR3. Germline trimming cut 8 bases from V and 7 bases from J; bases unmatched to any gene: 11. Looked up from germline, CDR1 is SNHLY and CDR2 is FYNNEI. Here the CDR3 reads CASGGAGVGEQYF. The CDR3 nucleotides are TGTGCCAGCGGAGGCGCGGGAGTAGGTGAGCAGTACTTC.

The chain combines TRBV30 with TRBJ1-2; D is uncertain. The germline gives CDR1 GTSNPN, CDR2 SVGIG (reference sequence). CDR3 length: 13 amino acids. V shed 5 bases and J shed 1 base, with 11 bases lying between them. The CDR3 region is CAWDDQFNYGYTF. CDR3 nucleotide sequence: TGTGCCTGGGATGACCAGTTTAACTATGGCTACACCTTC.

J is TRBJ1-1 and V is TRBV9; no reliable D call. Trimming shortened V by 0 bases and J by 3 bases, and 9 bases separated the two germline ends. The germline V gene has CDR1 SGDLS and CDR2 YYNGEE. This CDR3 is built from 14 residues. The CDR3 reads CASSVVYDHTEAFF. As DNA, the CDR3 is TGTGCCAGCAGCGTAGTGTACGACCACACTGAAGCTTTCTTT.

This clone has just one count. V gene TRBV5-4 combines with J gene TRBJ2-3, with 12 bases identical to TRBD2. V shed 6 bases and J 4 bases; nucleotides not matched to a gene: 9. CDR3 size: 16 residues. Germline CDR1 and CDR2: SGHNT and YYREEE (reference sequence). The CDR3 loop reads CASKDRASGGADTQYF. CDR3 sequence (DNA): TGTGCCAGCAAGGACCGGGCTAGCGGGGGGGCAGATACGCAGTATTTT.

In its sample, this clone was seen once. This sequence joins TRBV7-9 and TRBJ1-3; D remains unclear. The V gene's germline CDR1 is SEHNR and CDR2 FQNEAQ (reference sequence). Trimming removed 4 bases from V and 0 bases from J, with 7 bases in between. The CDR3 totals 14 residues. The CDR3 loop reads CASSWSVSGNTIYF. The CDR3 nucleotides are TGTGCCAGCAGCTGGAGTGTCTCTGGAAACACCATATATTTT.

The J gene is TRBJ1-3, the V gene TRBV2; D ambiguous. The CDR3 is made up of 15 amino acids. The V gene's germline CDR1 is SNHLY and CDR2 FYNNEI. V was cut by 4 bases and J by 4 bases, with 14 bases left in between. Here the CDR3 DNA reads TGTGCCAGCAGTGCCGTCTCGGGTGTCGGAAACACCATATATTTT. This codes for CASSAVSGVGNTIYF.

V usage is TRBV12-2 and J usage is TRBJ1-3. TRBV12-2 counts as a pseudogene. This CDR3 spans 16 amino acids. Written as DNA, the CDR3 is TGTGCAAGTCGCCCTACCCATCGCCTCTCTGGAAACACCATATATTTT. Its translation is CASRPTHRLSGNTIYF.

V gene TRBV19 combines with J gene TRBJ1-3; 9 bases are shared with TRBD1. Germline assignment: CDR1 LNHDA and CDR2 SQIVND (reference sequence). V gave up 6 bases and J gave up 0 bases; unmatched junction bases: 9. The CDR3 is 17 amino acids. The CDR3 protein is CASRRRTGVDSGNTIYF. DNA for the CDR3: TGTGCCAGTAGGAGAAGGACAGGGGTTGACTCTGGAAACACCATATATTTT.

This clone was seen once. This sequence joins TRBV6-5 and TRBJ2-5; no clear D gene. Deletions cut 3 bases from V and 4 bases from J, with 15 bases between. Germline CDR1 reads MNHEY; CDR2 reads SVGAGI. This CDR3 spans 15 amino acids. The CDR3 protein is CASSYSRLGRETQYF. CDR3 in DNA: TGTGCCAGCAGTTATTCCCGCCTGGGCCGAGAGACCCAGTACTTC.

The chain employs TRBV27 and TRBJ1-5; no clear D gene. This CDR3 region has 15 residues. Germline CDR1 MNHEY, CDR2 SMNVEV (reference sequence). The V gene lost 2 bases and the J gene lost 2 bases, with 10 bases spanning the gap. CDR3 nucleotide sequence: TGTGCCAGCAGTTTAGGTGGGTGGGGCAATCAGCCCCAGCATTTT. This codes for CASSLGGWGNQPQHF.

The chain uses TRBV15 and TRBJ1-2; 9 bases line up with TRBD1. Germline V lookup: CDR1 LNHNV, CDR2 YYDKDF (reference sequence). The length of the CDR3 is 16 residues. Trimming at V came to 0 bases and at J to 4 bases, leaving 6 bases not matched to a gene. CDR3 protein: CATSRDYPGQGYGYTF. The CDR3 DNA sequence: TGTGCCACCAGCAGAGATTACCCGGGACAGGGCTATGGCTACACCTTC.

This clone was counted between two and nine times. The CDR3 is CASSKVGTGNQPQHF. The CDR3 DNA reads TGTGCCAGCAGTAAGGTTGGGACAGGGAATCAGCCCCAGCATTTT. The rearrangement links TRBV6-5 to TRBJ1-5; 9 bases line up with TRBD1. The germline gives CDR1 MNHEY, CDR2 SVGAGI. The CDR3 length is 15 residues. The ends lost 5 bases at V and 4 bases at J; junction bases unmatched: 6.

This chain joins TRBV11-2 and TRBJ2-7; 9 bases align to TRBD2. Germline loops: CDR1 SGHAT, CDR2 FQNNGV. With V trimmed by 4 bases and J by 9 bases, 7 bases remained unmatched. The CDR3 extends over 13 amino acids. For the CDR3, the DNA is TGTGCCAGCAGCTCCACCGCTAGCGGGGCGCAGTACTTC. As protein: CASSSTASGAQYF.

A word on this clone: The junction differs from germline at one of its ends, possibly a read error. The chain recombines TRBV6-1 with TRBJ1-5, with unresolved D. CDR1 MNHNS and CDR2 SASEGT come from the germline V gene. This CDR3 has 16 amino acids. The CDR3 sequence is CASSEINPYSNRPQHF. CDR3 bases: TGTGCCAGCAGTGAAATCAATCCCTATAGCAATCGGCCCCAGCATTTT.

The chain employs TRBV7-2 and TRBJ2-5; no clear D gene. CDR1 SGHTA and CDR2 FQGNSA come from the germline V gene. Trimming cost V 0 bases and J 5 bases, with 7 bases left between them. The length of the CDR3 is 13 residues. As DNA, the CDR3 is TGTGCCAGCAGCTTAGCGCTGGCGGAGACCCAGTACTTC. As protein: CASSLALAETQYF.

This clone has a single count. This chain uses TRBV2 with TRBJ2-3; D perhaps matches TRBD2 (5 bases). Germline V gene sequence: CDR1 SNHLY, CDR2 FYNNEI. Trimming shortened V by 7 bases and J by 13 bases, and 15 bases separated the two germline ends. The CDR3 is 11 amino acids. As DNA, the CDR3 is TGTGCCAGCACCGGGGAAAGTCTGAAGTATTTT. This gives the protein CASTGESLKYF.

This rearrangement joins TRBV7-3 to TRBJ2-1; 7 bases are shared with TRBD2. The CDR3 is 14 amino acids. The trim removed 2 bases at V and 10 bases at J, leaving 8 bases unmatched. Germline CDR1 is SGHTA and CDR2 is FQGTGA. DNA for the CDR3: TGTGCCAGCAGCTTATCCGGGAGGAGAGGCGAGCAGTTCTTC. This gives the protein CASSLSGRRGEQFF.